The 15 T cell receptor beta chains in this list originate from one sample, sequenced in a study of shared clonotypes between healthy human individuals. The data were produced by immunoSEQ multiplex PCR, yet TCRdb's version contains in-frame clones alone and is incomplete. The sample contains about 300,000 clones, roughly 70% of which appear only once. The sequenced sample consisted of memory CD4+ T cells sorted from blood. Stated subset: CD45RA-negative fraction. Receptors originate from a man aged 25 to 40 in good health.

For this clone: At one end the junction does not follow the germline gene, possibly because of a read error. This sequence joins TRBV5-4 and TRBJ1-1; 9 nucleotides agree with TRBD1. The V gene's germline CDR1 is SGHNT and CDR2 YYREEE (reference sequence). There are 13 residues in the CDR3. The DNA of the CDR3 is TGTGCCAGCAGCTGGGACAGGGAAGCTGATGCTTTCTTT. Translating gives CASSWDREADAFF. The complete variable domain, with remaining parts taken from reference TRBV5-4 and TRBJ1-1, reads ETGVTQSPTHLIKTRGQQVTLRCSSQSGHNTVSWYQQALGQGPQFIFQYYREEENGRGNFPPRFSGLQFPNYSSELNVNALELDDSALYLCASSWDREADAFFGQGTRLTVV.

V and J are TRBV2 and TRBJ1-2; D is uncertain. The length of the CDR3 is 12 residues. Germline V gives CDR1 SNHLY, CDR2 FYNNEI. The V gene lost 11 bases and the J gene lost 4 bases, with 14 bases spanning the gap. CDR3: CAEEVSSYGYTF. Here the CDR3 DNA reads TGTGCCGAAGAGGTCTCCAGCTATGGCTACACCTTC. Combining the CDR3 with reference TRBV2 and TRBJ1-2 gives the whole variable domain EPEVTQTPSHQVTQMGQEVILRCVPISNHLYFYWYRQILGQKVEFLVSFYNNEISEKSEIFDDQFSVERPDGSNFTLKIRSTKLEDSAMYFCAEEVSSYGYTFGSGTRLTVV.

This CDR3 is CASSETTGTQYF. Here the CDR3 DNA reads TGTGCCAGCAGTGAAACGACAGGAACGCAGTATTTT. The rearrangement uses TRBV6-1 and TRBJ2-3; a possible D gene is TRBD1 (6 bases). The CDR3 length is 12 residues. Germline CDR1 MNHNS, CDR2 SASEGT. Trimming cost V 2 bases and J 9 bases, with 9 bases left between them.

V and J are TRBV5-1 and TRBJ2-5; D uncertain. CDR3 length equals 14 residues. Germline CDR1 SGHRS, CDR2 YFSETQ. V dropped 0 bases and J dropped 1 base, with 7 bases sitting between them. In DNA, the CDR3 is TGCGCCAGCAGCTTGGCCGCAACCCAAGAGACCCAGTACTTC. Protein product: CASSLAATQETQYF. The whole variable domain, filled in from reference TRBV5-1 and TRBJ2-5, reads KAGVTQTPRYLIKTRGQQVTLSCSPISGHRSVSWYQQTPGQGLQFLFEYFSETQRNKGNFPGRFSGRQFSNSRSEMNVSTLELGDSALYLCASSLAATQETQYFGPGTRLLVL.

The chain joins TRBV18 to TRBJ2-3; 11 bases are a match to TRBD2. V shed 1 base, J shed 5 bases, and the junction held 11 bases outside the gene matches. The germline gives CDR1 KGHSH, CDR2 LQKENI. The CDR3 sequence is 18 residues long. The CDR3 DNA is TGTGCCAGCTCACCACTCCCGCGACTAGCGGGGTATGGAGATACGCAGTATTTT. Protein sequence: CASSPLPRLAGYGDTQYF.

The table lists this clone with many counts. The chain joins TRBV30 to TRBJ2-5, with 8 bases fitting TRBD2. Losses at the gene ends were 1 base for V and 7 bases for J; bases not matched to a gene: 5. The CDR3 runs 13 residues. Germline assignment: CDR1 GTSNPN and CDR2 SVGIG (reference sequence). The CDR3, as DNA: TGTGCCTGGAGTGAGGAGCGGGAGTCGACCCAGTACTTC. Its protein is CAWSEERESTQYF.

A remark on this clone: The same CDR3 also results from other DNA sequences found in this sample. The rearrangement joins TRBV30 to TRBJ1-4, with 8 positions matching TRBD1. V shed 5 bases, J shed 5 bases, and the junction held 1 base outside the gene matches. The CDR3 sequence is 12 residues long. In germline, CDR1 is GTSNPN, CDR2 SVGIG (reference sequence). This CDR3 reads CAWGQGNEKLFF. The CDR3 DNA follows: TGTGCCTGGGGACAGGGCAATGAAAAACTGTTTTTT.

This chain connects TRBV5-6 to TRBJ2-3; the match to TRBD1 covers 9 bases. The length of the CDR3 is 17 residues. The V and J ends lost 4 bases and 2 bases, in that order; junction bases with no gene match: 11. CDR1 SGHDT and CDR2 YYEEEE come from the germline V gene. The CDR3 DNA is TGTGCCAGCAGCCAAGAGCGACAGGGGGACTCCACAGATACGCAGTATTTT. Amino acids: CASSQERQGDSTDTQYF.

This chain uses TRBV28 with TRBJ2-7, with 9 bases lining up with TRBD1. Germline V gene lookup returns CDR1 MDHEN and CDR2 SYDVKM. The CDR3 extends over 14 amino acids. J lost 9 bases, V lost 2 bases, and 8 bases had no gene match. CDR3 in DNA: TGTGCCAGCAGTTTAACAGGGGGCAACCTAGGGCAGTACTTC. It codes for CASSLTGGNLGQYF.

The V call is TRBV7-2, the J call TRBJ2-1, with a tentative D call TRBD1 (5 bases). Germline values: CDR1 SGHTA, CDR2 FQGNSA. Deletions cut 4 bases from V and 6 bases from J, with 10 bases between. The CDR3 loop spans 13 amino acids. The CDR3: CASSYVTGNEQFF. The CDR3 DNA follows: TGTGCCAGCAGCTACGTAACAGGCAATGAGCAGTTCTTC. The full variable domain, its missing parts supplied by reference TRBV7-2 and TRBJ2-1, is GAGVSQSPSNKVTEKGKDVELRCDPISGHTALYWYRQSLGQGLEFLIYFQGNSAPDKSGLPSDRFSAERTGGSVSTLTIQRTQQEDSAVYLCASSYVTGNEQFFGPGTRLTVL.

The chain employs TRBV18 and TRBJ2-5; D perhaps matches TRBD2 (6 bases). Trimming took off 3 bases at V and 4 bases at J, with 15 bases between the two ends. The CDR3 consists of 15 residues. The germline V gene has CDR1 KGHSH and CDR2 LQKENI. The CDR3 DNA sequence: TGTGCCAGCTCACCGTGGGAGGCCGGTAGAGAGACCCAGTACTTC. This codes for CASSPWEAGRETQYF.

V and J are TRBV9 and TRBJ1-4, with D unclear. CDR1 and CDR2 from the germline V gene are SGDLS and YYNGEE. The CDR3 extends over 12 amino acids. Deletions cut 0 bases from V and 8 bases from J, with 5 bases between. CDR3 amino acids: CASSVEVEKLFF. As DNA, the CDR3 is TGTGCCAGCAGCGTAGAGGTGGAAAAACTGTTTTTT.

CDR3 in amino acids: CASSLVVDSPSYEQYF. The DNA of the CDR3 is TGCGCCAGCAGCTTGGTTGTGGACAGCCCTTCCTACGAGCAGTACTTC. V usage is TRBV5-1 and J usage is TRBJ2-7, with D perhaps matching TRBD1 (6 bases). Germline V lookup: CDR1 SGHRS, CDR2 YFSETQ. Trimming pared 0 bases from V and 1 base from J, leaving 14 bases between. The length of the CDR3 is 16 residues.

This clone showed up just a few times. As DNA, the CDR3 is TGTGCCAGCACCACTTCCACCGAGCAGTTCTTC. Protein: CASTTSTEQFF. The chain carries TRBV28 and TRBJ2-1; the D is unclear. V was shortened by 7 bases and J by 10 bases, with 11 bases between the two germline ends. CDR3 size: 11 residues. CDR1 is MDHEN, CDR2 SYDVKM, per germline.

The V and J genes are TRBV5-4 and TRBJ1-1; TRBD1 aligns across 9 bases. J gave up 4 bases and V 4 bases, and 8 bases lay outside the gene matches. Looked up from germline, CDR1 is SGHNT and CDR2 is YYREEE (reference sequence). There are 15 residues in the CDR3. CDR3 coding DNA: TGTGCCAGCAGCGCGGGACCGGGACAGGGCACTGAAGCTTTCTTT. Translated, it gives CASSAGPGQGTEAFF.